These 26 T cell receptor beta chains came from one sample sequenced in a study of shared clonotypes between healthy human individuals. Data came from immunoSEQ multiplex PCR; TCRdb stores just in-frame clones and leaves some out. The sample contains a few million clones, approximately 92% of which appear only once. Sequencing used naive CD4+ T cells sorted from blood. Subset: CD45RA+ positively selected. Receptor source: a young man in good health.

The chain is built from TRBV28 and TRBJ1-6; the D gene is possibly TRBD1 (6 bases). This CDR3 is built from 15 residues. Per germline, CDR1 MDHEN and CDR2 SYDVKM. V was cut by 3 bases and J by 9 bases, with 15 bases left in between. CDR3 in DNA: TGTGCCAGCAGTTTCCCGAGGCAGGGGAGTTCACCCCTCCACTTT. Translation: CASSFPRQGSSPLHF.

This clone was seen only once. V gene TRBV5-6 combines with J gene TRBJ1-2, with 7 bases that match TRBD1. CDR3 size: 14 residues. The germline gives CDR1 SGHDT, CDR2 YYEEEE. J lost 3 bases, V lost 0 bases, and 2 bases had no gene match. Here the CDR3 reads CASSLGDRDYGYTF. In DNA, the CDR3 is TGTGCCAGCAGCTTGGGGGACAGAGACTATGGCTACACCTTC.

This chain uses TRBV4-1 with TRBJ1-5, with 7 bases aligning to TRBD1. There are 16 residues in the CDR3. Germline CDR1 and CDR2: MGHRA and YSYEKL. With 1 base clipped from V and 4 bases from J, the junction kept 7 bases outside the gene matches. This CDR3 reads CASSQGLTGNNQPQHF. DNA for the CDR3: TGCGCCAGCAGCCAAGGATTGACAGGGAATAATCAGCCCCAGCATTTT.

CDR3 sequence (DNA): TGCAGCGTTGACGGGGACAGAAAATACGAGCAGTACTTC. Amino acid sequence: CSVDGDRKYEQYF. The chain links TRBV29-1 to TRBJ2-7, with 7 bases identical to TRBD1. This CDR3 has 13 amino acids. The germline CDR1 and CDR2 sequences are SQVTM and ANQGSEA. V lost 3 bases to trimming and J lost 4 bases; unmatched junction nucleotides: 6.

The rearrangement uses TRBV6-6 and TRBJ1-5; D gene ambiguous. The V gene's germline CDR1 is MNHNY and CDR2 SVGAGI (reference sequence). Deletions cut 0 bases from V and 8 bases from J, with 17 bases between. The CDR3 runs to 16 residues. The CDR3 is CASSYSGRGGREPQHF. CDR3 DNA: TGTGCCAGCAGTTACTCGGGTCGGGGAGGTAGGGAGCCCCAGCATTTT.

The CDR3 region is CASSLGWGREGYEQYF. CDR3 DNA: TGTGCCAGCAGCTTGGGCTGGGGGCGGGAGGGGTACGAGCAGTACTTC. The chain couples TRBV7-8 to TRBJ2-7; TRBD2 matches 9 bases. The CDR3 consists of 16 residues. With 3 bases clipped from V and 4 bases from J, the junction kept 10 bases outside the gene matches. From germline, CDR1 is SGHVS and CDR2 FQNEAQ.

The chain has TRBV5-1 and TRBJ2-7; perhaps TRBD2 as D (5 bases). Germline CDR1 reads SGHRS; CDR2 reads YFSETQ. The CDR3 has 13 residues. Trimming removed 8 bases from V and 2 bases from J, with 14 bases in between. The CDR3 protein is CASSPGMAYEQYF. CDR3 in DNA: TGCGCCAGTTCCCCCGGGATGGCCTACGAGCAGTACTTC.

Remarks on this clone: Additional DNA sequences in this sample encode the identical CDR3. The rearrangement links TRBV5-4 to TRBJ2-7, with 9 positions matching TRBD1. Trimming cost V 1 base and J 1 base; bases outside gene matches: 3. The CDR3 is 15 residues long. The germline CDR1 and CDR2 sequences are SGHNT and YYREEE (reference sequence). CDR3 sequence (DNA): TGTGCCAGCAGCTTGCCCGGGACAGGGTCCTACGAGCAGTACTTC. Translated: CASSLPGTGSYEQYF.

The rearrangement uses TRBV9 and TRBJ1-6; tentative D call: TRBD1 (6 bases). Trimming stripped 0 bases from V and 10 bases from J, with 14 bases between. The CDR3 is made up of 15 amino acids. CDR1 and CDR2 (germline): SGDLS, YYNGEE. The CDR3, as DNA: TGTGCCAGCAGCGTAGAGGGACAAGGAGGGTCACCCCTCCACTTT. Translating it yields CASSVEGQGGSPLHF.

This clone was observed a single time. The J gene is TRBJ2-1, the V gene TRBV5-4; the D gene could be TRBD1 or TRBD2 (6 bases each). The CDR3 has 16 residues. Germline-derived CDR1 and CDR2 are SGHNT and YYREEE (reference sequence). V dropped 3 bases and J dropped 6 bases, with 19 bases sitting between them. DNA for the CDR3: TGTGCCAGCAGCTCATCCGGGAGTTTAGGGGGCAATGAGCAGTTCTTC. Protein: CASSSSGSLGGNEQFF. Full variable domain (remainder filled in from reference TRBV5-4 and TRBJ2-1): ETGVTQSPTHLIKTRGQQVTLRCSSQSGHNTVSWYQQALGQGPQFIFQYYREEENGRGNFPPRFSGLQFPNYSSELNVNALELDDSALYLCASSSSGSLGGNEQFFGPGTRLTVL.

The V gene is TRBV21-1, the J gene TRBJ2-1; the D call of TRBD2 is as the table states it, not checked on the DNA. TRBV21-1 is annotated as a pseudogene. The CDR3 length is 18 residues. The CDR3 sequence is CASSKPSGSSGPPREQFF. In nucleotides, the CDR3 is TGTGCCAGCAGCAAACCCTCCGGAAGCAGCGGACCACCACGTGAGCAGTTCTTC.

The chain links TRBV5-1 to TRBJ2-3; D might be TRBD2 (7 bases). This CDR3 has 17 amino acids. Germline V gene data show CDR1 as SGHRS and CDR2 as YFSETQ. Trimming removed 0 bases from V and 2 bases from J, with 16 bases in between. CDR3 DNA sequence: TGCGCCAGCAGCTTGGTTCTGGGCGGGGGCACCACAGATACGCAGTATTTT. Encoded protein: CASSLVLGGGTTDTQYF.

This rearrangement joins TRBV30 to TRBJ1-1, with TRBD1 matching 7 bases. Losses at the gene ends were 2 bases for V and 7 bases for J; bases not matched to a gene: 13. The CDR3 is made up of 15 amino acids. The germline V gene encodes CDR1 GTSNPN and CDR2 SVGIG (reference sequence). As DNA, the CDR3 is TGTGCCTGGAGTCGGACCGGTCACAGGGGTGGTGAAGCTTTCTTT. It is translated as CAWSRTGHRGGEAFF.

In regard to this clone: The same CDR3 also results from other DNA sequences found in this sample. The chain has TRBV6-6 and TRBJ1-1; 7 nucleotides match TRBD1. The germline V gene has CDR1 MNHNY and CDR2 SVGAGI (reference sequence). The CDR3 consists of 14 residues. Unmatched junction bases numbered 4, after V lost 5 bases and J lost 1 base. The CDR3 DNA reads as TGTGCCAGCAGTCTACGACAGGGGAACACTGAAGCTTTCTTT. It specifies CASSLRQGNTEAFF.

V usage is TRBV5-1 and J usage is TRBJ2-1; D is ambiguous. Trimming stripped 0 bases from V and 4 bases from J, with 11 bases between. CDR3 length: 15 residues. Germline CDR1 is SGHRS and CDR2 is YFSETQ. CDR3 coding DNA: TGCGCCAGCAGCTTGGCCGGGCCTGAGTACAATGAGCAGTTCTTC. Its translation: CASSLAGPEYNEQFF.

This clone was counted a few times. The chain has TRBV15 and TRBJ1-5, with a tentative D call TRBD1 (6 bases). CDR1 is LNHNV, CDR2 YYDKDF, per germline (reference sequence). Trimming removed 2 bases from V and 6 bases from J, with 8 bases in between. This CDR3 region has 13 residues. The CDR3: CATSRQGTQPQHF. The CDR3 DNA reads as TGTGCCACCAGCAGACAGGGGACTCAGCCCCAGCATTTT. Full variable domain (outside the CDR3, taken from reference TRBV15 and TRBJ1-5): DAMVIQNPRYQVTQFGKPVTLSCSQTLNHNVMYWYQQKSSQAPKLLFHYYDKDFNNEADTPDNFQSRRPNTSFCFLDIRSPGLGDTAMYLCATSRQGTQPQHFGDGTRLSIL.

The rearrangement uses TRBV29-1 and TRBJ2-1; 11 bases map to TRBD2. CDR1 is SQVTM and CDR2 is ANQGSEA in the germline V gene. The junction had 14 bases not matched to a gene; V was cut back by 6 bases and J by 7 bases. This CDR3 has 16 amino acids. The CDR3: CSVLEVASGRSNEQFF. CDR3 DNA: TGCAGCGTGCTTGAAGTGGCTAGCGGGAGGAGTAATGAGCAGTTCTTC.

The rearrangement joins TRBV6-1 to TRBJ1-2, with 8 bases aligning to TRBD1. V lost 6 bases and J lost 1; bases outside the gene matches: 4. The CDR3 spans 14 residues. Germline V gives CDR1 MNHNS, CDR2 SASEGT. For the CDR3, the DNA is TGTGCCAGCAGAGAGACAGGGGTTAACTATGGCTACACCTTC. Translating it yields CASRETGVNYGYTF.

J is TRBJ2-5 and V is TRBV28; D perhaps matches TRBD1 (5 bases). The CDR3 runs to 11 residues. Trimming removed 8 bases at V and 5 bases at J, with 9 bases between. Looked up from germline, CDR1 is MDHEN and CDR2 is SYDVKM. CDR3 sequence: CASLSGETQYF. The CDR3 region has the DNA TGTGCCAGCCTTTCAGGGGAGACCCAGTACTTC.

This clone was seen once. CDR3 nucleotide sequence: TGTGCTAGTGGCATTGACGTGTGGAGGGGTAGCAATGAGCAGTTCTTC. Translating gives CASGIDVWRGSNEQFF. The chain combines TRBV12-5 with TRBJ2-1; D is perhaps TRBD2 (6 bases). V lost 6 bases, J lost 6 bases, and 21 bases lay in between. This CDR3 contains 16 residues. Germline CDR1 is LGHNT and CDR2 is FRNRAP.

The rearrangement uses TRBV29-1 and TRBJ1-5, with D perhaps matching TRBD1 (6 bases). This CDR3 has 13 amino acids. V lost 7 bases and J lost 4, with 14 bases in between. Germline V lookup: CDR1 SQVTM, CDR2 ANQGSEA. The CDR3 nucleotides read TGCAGCGCCCTGACAGGCCTAAATCAGCCCCAGCATTTT. Protein product: CSALTGLNQPQHF.

The CDR3, as DNA: TGCAGCGTTGAAGGTAGGGTCTCCTACGAGCAGTACTTC. Translated, it gives CSVEGRVSYEQYF. The V call is TRBV29-1, the J call TRBJ2-7, with D unresolved. The CDR3 has 13 residues. V was shortened by 1 base and J by 0 bases, with 7 bases between the two germline ends. The germline V gene encodes CDR1 SQVTM and CDR2 ANQGSEA.

Regarding this clone: The same CDR3 arises from other DNA sequences in this sample as well. V gene TRBV20-1 combines with J gene TRBJ1-1, with a tentative D call TRBD1 (5 bases). The CDR3 is made up of 11 amino acids. Between the trimmed V and J ends, which lost 4 bases and 4 bases, there was a span of 7 bases. Looked up from germline, CDR1 is DFQATT and CDR2 is SNEGSKA (reference sequence). In DNA form, the CDR3 reads TGCAGTGCTAACGGGGGCACTGAAGCTTTCTTT. It translates to CSANGGTEAFF.

The rearrangement links TRBV7-6 to TRBJ2-7; perhaps TRBD1 as D (5 bases). The CDR3 totals 13 residues. In germline, CDR1 is SGHVS, CDR2 FNYEAQ. The germline V and J ends were trimmed by 5 bases and 6 bases, with 14 bases remaining between them. The CDR3 protein is CASSQGPSTEQYF. In DNA, the CDR3 is TGTGCCAGCAGCCAGGGCCCTTCCACCGAGCAGTACTTC.

This sequence joins TRBV7-8 and TRBJ2-7; 8 bases are shared with TRBD1. This CDR3 spans 18 amino acids. Germline CDR1 is SGHVS and CDR2 is FQNEAQ. Trimming at V came to 4 bases and at J to 3 bases, leaving 17 bases not matched to a gene. The CDR3 here is CASSSLLRGRGRLYEQYF. Here the CDR3 DNA reads TGTGCCAGCAGCTCACTTCTCAGGGGCAGGGGGCGACTCTACGAGCAGTACTTC.

This rearrangement joins TRBV1 to TRBJ2-7; whether TRBD1, the table's D call, matches the DNA was not checked. TRBV1 is a pseudogene segment. The CDR3 runs 15 residues. The CDR3 protein is CTSSQRGTGGYEQYF. CDR3 coding DNA: TGCACCAGCAGCCAGCGTGGGACAGGGGGCTACGAGCAGTACTTC.